This TCR beta chain was recorded in a study of T-cell memory formation after mild COVID-19. About the study: Largely, TCR clusters stayed within a single donor. Study outcomes and limitations: Among contracting clones, CD4+ were mainly CM/EM and CD8+ enriched in EMRA.

Worth noting for this clonotype: Its target is unknown.

Each CDR3 protein is one row after TCRdb ran MiXCR on the 5' RACE reads. Altogether under 250,000 distinct CDR3 sequences are present, roughly 30% being singletons, with the ten largest covering approximately 10%. The CDR3 loop spans 13 amino acids. With V trimmed by 9 bases and J by 6 bases, 7 bases remained unmatched. Germline V gene sequence: CDR1 MNHEY, CDR2 SVGAGI. The sample taken for sequencing was PBMCs or a T cell subset sorted from them (not recorded which). This chain uses TRBV6-5 with TRBJ2-2; 7 bases are shared with TRBD1. The receptor was isolated from an adult woman who had mild COVID-19 (a few samples of this study predate the infection). Cell type and time point are not known. The CDR3 is CASNRGIPGELFF. The CDR3 DNA follows: TGTGCCAGTAACAGGGGTATCCCCGGGGAGCTGTTTTTT.